This T cell receptor (beta chain) was identified during a study of CD8 T cells in Susac syndrome. Study results and limitations: Individuals included in the TCR sequencing and HLA analysis were acknowledged by the study to be relatively few in number.

Points on this clonotype: Antigen: not known.

The authors reverse transcribed roughly 0.5 to 1 ug RNA with random hexamers. The authors amplified TCR beta CDR3 across 54 Vbeta and 13 Jbeta using immunoSEQ multiplex PCR. In TCRdb, the immunoSEQ multiplex PCR reads were re-called with MiXCR into one record per CDR3 protein. Of about 160,000 distinct CDR3 sequences in the sample, roughly 94% were seen once. The CDR3 covers 16 residues. The ends lost 3 bases at V and 2 bases at J; junction bases unmatched: 9. Germline V gene lookup returns CDR1 LNHDA and CDR2 SQIVND (reference sequence). TEMRA cells were FACS-enriched, and CD8+ and CD4+ T cells were isolated negatively.

This rearrangement joins TRBV19 to TRBJ2-7; 8 nucleotides align to TRBD1. This TCR derives from a human donor with multiple sclerosis. Sequenced: CD4+ T cells from PBMCs. CDR3 sequence (DNA): TGTGCCAGTAGTATCCTTCAGGGGGCAGGCGCCTACGAGCAGTACTTC. It translates to CASSILQGAGAYEQYF. Filled out from reference TRBV19 and TRBJ2-7, the complete variable domain reads DGGITQSPKYLFRKEGQNVTLSCEQNLNHDAMYWYRQDPGQGLRLIYYSQIVNDFQKGDIAEGYSVSREKKESFPLTVTSAQKNPTAFYLCASSILQGAGAYEQYFGPGTRLTVT.